This T cell receptor beta chain emerged from a study of T cell repertoires in cytomegalovirus infection. The wider study: Indications came from public TCR beta signatures; they pointed to CMV infection and to a matching HLA type.

Germline CDR1 reads SGHTA; CDR2 reads FQGNSA. This CDR3 has 16 residues. Trimming stripped 1 base from V and 1 base from J, with 11 bases between. This clonotype has a count of ten or more. Its antigen is not known. TCRdb analysed the reads with MiXCR anew, one entry per CDR3 protein. The data show approximately 990,000 distinct CDR3 sequences, with approximately 33% seen just once and around 15% held by the top ten. Study-wide results and limits: Clonotypes of TCR beta that were HLA-C-restricted and CMV-specific dominated the ex vivo response.

The clonotype comes from a human donor in good health (CMV status not recorded). Some clones in this sample may be carry-over from other donors' samples. The specimen comprised cultured CD8+ T cells from PBMCs, sampled from culture after CMV antigen stimulation. The rearrangement joins TRBV7-2 to TRBJ1-5; the D gene is possibly TRBD1 (6 bases). Written as DNA, the CDR3 is TGTGCCAGCAGCTTAGGAATTCAGGGGAGCAATCAGCCCCAGCATTTT. Amino acid sequence: CASSLGIQGSNQPQHF.